Below, 28 T cell receptor beta chains from the same sample are listed, as sequenced in a study of blood T cell repertoires in COVID-19 (dated by TCRdb to about 2020). Preparation of the library involved the immunoSEQ multiplex PCR assay. In its TCRdb copy, this immuneACCESS table keeps in-frame sequences only and misses some clones. Where compared with another copy, unresolved V genes explain less than half of these, and the others have no known cause. This sample holds almost 80,000 clones; roughly 80% were observed only once. The leading ten clones occupy about 35% of the sample. Sequencing used peripheral blood. The receptors here all came from a woman in her 70s with acute or convalescent COVID-19.

V gene TRBV5-4 combines with J gene TRBJ1-2, with 8 bases aligning to TRBD1. This CDR3 has 15 residues. Trimming removed 4 bases from V and 2 bases from J; junction bases left unmatched: 7. Germline assignment: CDR1 SGHNT and CDR2 YYREEE (reference sequence). CDR3 residues: CASSIRDRGNYGYTF. CDR3 sequence (DNA): TGTGCCAGCAGCATACGTGACAGGGGAAACTATGGCTACACCTTC.

This chain joins TRBV11-3 and TRBJ2-5; D uncertain. CDR3 length equals 14 residues. Trimming took 5 bases from V and 5 from J, leaving 15 bases between them. The germline V gene has CDR1 SGHNT and CDR2 YENEEA. CDR3 sequence reads: CASSATSGSETQYF. In nucleotides, the CDR3 is TGTGCCAGCAGCGCCACGTCAGGTTCGGAGACCCAGTACTTC.

This chain uses TRBV12-5 with TRBJ2-3; 9 bases fit TRBD2. V shed 6 bases and J 5 bases; nucleotides not matched to a gene: 12. Per germline, CDR1 LGHNT and CDR2 FRNRAP. CDR3 length: 16 residues. The CDR3 bases are TGTGCTAGTGGGGGGCTTCTAGCGGGACCCCAAGATACGCAGTATTTT. Translation gives CASGGLLAGPQDTQYF.

V gene TRBV10-3 combines with J gene TRBJ1-4, with 7 bases identical to TRBD1. Trimming at V came to 10 bases and at J to 3 bases, leaving 5 bases not matched to a gene. The CDR3 has 13 residues. CDR1 and CDR2 from the germline V gene are ENHRY and SYGVKD. The CDR3 DNA follows: TGTGCCAGCACAGGGGAGGCTAATGAAAAACTGTTTTTT. The encoded protein is CASTGEANEKLFF.

The chain is built from TRBV3-1 (or the pseudogene TRBV3-2) and TRBJ1-1; D is undetermined. Germline assignment: CDR1 LGHDT and CDR2 YNNKEL (reference sequence). The CDR3 contains 11 residues. The V gene lost 5 bases and the J gene lost 6 bases, with 7 bases spanning the gap. The CDR3 DNA sequence: TGTGCCAGCAGCGGTCGGTCTGAAGCTTTCTTT. Residues: CASSGRSEAFF.

The chain uses TRBV6-4 and TRBJ1-2; D possibly corresponds to TRBD1 (5 bases). Germline V CDR1 and CDR2: MRHNA, SNTAGT. The CDR3 consists of 14 residues. V shed 6 bases and J shed 8 bases, with 19 bases lying between them. CDR3 protein: CASSETSQGGGYTF. In DNA form, the CDR3 reads TGTGCCAGCAGCGAGACGTCTCAGGGTGGCGGCTACACCTTC.

Points on this clone: One junction end does not reproduce the germline sequence, and a read error may be involved. V and J are TRBV2 and TRBJ1-5; 12 bases match TRBD1. From germline, CDR1 is SNHLY and CDR2 FYNNEI. There are 15 residues in the CDR3. The CDR3 DNA follows: TGTGCCAGCAGGGACGGGACAGGGGGCAAGCAGCCCCAGCATTTT. Amino acids: CASRDGTGGKQPQHF.

The count of this clone is one. The chain couples TRBV5-1 to TRBJ1-2; no clear D. This CDR3 is built from 16 residues. Trimming shortened V by 2 bases and J by 2 bases, and 16 bases separated the two germline ends. Germline-derived CDR1 and CDR2 are SGHRS and YFSETQ. CDR3 residues: CASSLTLTRGNYGYTF. The CDR3 region has the DNA TGCGCCAGCAGCTTAACCCTCACAAGAGGAAACTATGGCTACACCTTC.

The genes are TRBV15 and TRBJ1-3; D is possibly TRBD1 (6 bases). V was cut by 5 bases and J by 2 bases, with 13 bases left in between. The CDR3 covers 15 residues. The germline gives CDR1 LNHNV, CDR2 YYDKDF (reference sequence). The CDR3 reads CATSPNRVAGNTIYF. The CDR3 coding sequence is TGTGCCACCAGCCCTAACAGGGTGGCTGGAAACACCATATATTTT.

The CDR3 coding sequence is TGCGCCAGCAGCCGGGACAGCCTTATCACAGATACGCAGTATTTT. It translates to CASSRDSLITDTQYF. J is TRBJ2-3 and V is TRBV5-1; 7 nucleotides align to TRBD1. V lost 4 bases and J lost 2; bases outside the gene matches: 7. The CDR3 loop spans 15 amino acids. Germline CDR1 and CDR2: SGHRS and YFSETQ. Using reference TRBV5-1 and TRBJ2-3 for the parts outside the CDR3, the full variable domain is KAGVTQTPRYLIKTRGQQVTLSCSPISGHRSVSWYQQTPGQGLQFLFEYFSETQRNKGNFPGRFSGRQFSNSRSEMNVSTLELGDSALYLCASSRDSLITDTQYFGPGTRLTVL.

V is TRBV25-1 and J is TRBJ1-2; TRBD1 matches 12 bases. Trimming at V came to 7 bases and at J to 8 bases, leaving 11 bases not matched to a gene. Germline assignment: CDR1 MGHDK and CDR2 SYGVNS. The CDR3 sequence is 15 residues long. The DNA for the CDR3 is TGTGCCAGCACCTATTCGGGGGACAGGGGGCTAGGCTACACCTTC. This sequence encodes CASTYSGDRGLGYTF.

This chain links TRBV3-1 (or the pseudogene TRBV3-2) with TRBJ2-3; 14 bases are a match to TRBD2. Germline V gene data show CDR1 as LGHDT and CDR2 as YNNKEL (reference sequence). The CDR3 totals 19 residues. J was trimmed by 4 bases and V by 0 bases; bases with no gene match: 9. In DNA, the CDR3 is TGTGCCAGCAGCCAAGATCTAGTGACTAGCGGGAGGGCGGCAGATACGCAGTATTTT. As protein: CASSQDLVTSGRAADTQYF.

The J gene is TRBJ1-1, the V gene TRBV29-1; D is possibly TRBD1 (6 bases). The CDR3 is 13 amino acids. V lost 7 bases, J lost 4 bases, and 16 bases lay in between. The germline V gene has CDR1 SQVTM and CDR2 ANQGSEA. CDR3 coding DNA: TGCAGCGCCAGATTATTAGGGGGCACTGAAGCTTTCTTT. This codes for CSARLLGGTEAFF.

The rearrangement links TRBV2 to TRBJ1-5; 7 nucleotides agree with TRBD1. There are 15 residues in the CDR3. V trimming: 3 bases; J trimming: 3 bases; junction bases outside the gene matches: 5. From germline, CDR1 is SNHLY and CDR2 FYNNEI. Here the CDR3 DNA reads TGTGCCAGCAGTGACACCGGGACAGACAATCAGCCCCAGCATTTT. Translated, it gives CASSDTGTDNQPQHF.

The gene calls are TRBV5-1 and TRBJ2-7, with 8 positions matching TRBD2. The V segment lost 0 bases and the J segment 5 bases; nucleotides outside the gene matches: 7. Germline CDR1 reads SGHRS; CDR2 reads YFSETQ. The CDR3 has 15 amino acids. Here the CDR3 reads CASSLAAGRANEQYF. Written as DNA, the CDR3 is TGCGCCAGCAGCTTGGCAGCCGGGAGGGCGAACGAGCAGTACTTC.

J is TRBJ1-5 and V is TRBV7-2; D uncertain. The CDR3 loop spans 14 amino acids. The V gene lost 3 bases and the J gene lost 3 bases, with 9 bases spanning the gap. Germline assignment: CDR1 SGHTA and CDR2 FQGNSA. CDR3: CASSFGLINQPQHF. Here the CDR3 DNA reads TGTGCCAGCAGCTTTGGACTAATCAATCAGCCCCAGCATTTT.

This rearrangement joins TRBV2 to TRBJ2-7, with TRBD1 matching 7 bases. Germline V CDR1 and CDR2: SNHLY, FYNNEI. Trimming cost V 7 bases and J 6 bases; bases outside gene matches: 12. The CDR3 length is 14 residues. The CDR3 DNA reads TGTGCCAGCACCTCCCGACAGGGCCCATTCGAGCAGTACTTC. It yields the protein CASTSRQGPFEQYF.

The chain links TRBV5-1 to TRBJ1-6; TRBD1 might be the D (6 bases). CDR3 size: 15 residues. Deletions cut 4 bases from V and 8 bases from J, with 16 bases between. Germline loops: CDR1 SGHRS, CDR2 YFSETQ. CDR3 protein: CASSPLRPGDSPLHF. CDR3 coding DNA: TGCGCCAGCAGCCCCCTGCGCCCAGGGGATTCACCCCTCCACTTT. Filled out from reference TRBV5-1 and TRBJ1-6, the complete variable domain reads KAGVTQTPRYLIKTRGQQVTLSCSPISGHRSVSWYQQTPGQGLQFLFEYFSETQRNKGNFPGRFSGRQFSNSRSEMNVSTLELGDSALYLCASSPLRPGDSPLHFGNGTRLTVT.

V usage is TRBV15 and J usage is TRBJ2-7, with 9 bases identical to TRBD2. In germline, CDR1 is LNHNV, CDR2 YYDKDF (reference sequence). The CDR3 is 15 amino acids. The trim removed 2 bases at V and 7 bases at J, leaving 9 bases unmatched. DNA for the CDR3: TGTGCCACCAGCAGACCTTTAGCGGGAGTCCGAGAGCAGTACTTC. Protein product: CATSRPLAGVREQYF.

V gene TRBV3-1 (or the pseudogene TRBV3-2) combines with J gene TRBJ2-2, with 9 bases lining up with TRBD2. Trimming removed 2 bases from V and 7 bases from J; junction bases left unmatched: 8. CDR1 LGHDT and CDR2 YNNKEL come from the germline V gene (reference sequence). The CDR3 is 16 amino acids. The CDR3, as DNA: TGTGCCAGCAGCCAACAGCCTAGCGGGATTGGCGGGGAGCTGTTTTTT. Protein: CASSQQPSGIGGELFF.

This chain joins TRBV5-1 and TRBJ2-2, with 10 bases aligning to TRBD2. This CDR3 comprises 17 residues. The V gene end was trimmed by 4 bases and the J gene end by 6 bases; junction bases not matched to a gene: 12. The V gene's germline CDR1 is SGHRS and CDR2 YFSETQ. The CDR3 DNA is TGCGCCAGCAGCCCGCAGCCAGAAGCGGGAGGGCCCGGGGAGCTGTTTTTT. This encodes CASSPQPEAGGPGELFF.

The chain is built from TRBV4-1 and TRBJ2-7; 7 bases agree with TRBD1. With V trimmed by 0 bases and J by 4 bases, 3 bases remained unmatched. CDR3 length: 14 amino acids. The germline gives CDR1 MGHRA, CDR2 YSYEKL. The CDR3: CASSQEGTDYEQYF. CDR3 in DNA: TGCGCCAGCAGCCAAGAAGGGACAGATTACGAGCAGTACTTC.

As DNA, the CDR3 is TGTGCCAGCAGCCCACCGGGGAATAGCTACAATGAGCAGTTCTTC. Translated: CASSPPGNSYNEQFF. The V and J genes are TRBV7-9 and TRBJ2-1; possibly TRBD2 for D (5 bases). Per the germline V gene, CDR1 is SEHNR and CDR2 is FQNEAQ (reference sequence). The CDR3 is made up of 15 amino acids. V was shortened by 5 bases and J by 3 bases, with 14 bases between the two germline ends.

The rearrangement joins TRBV29-1 to TRBJ2-5; 9 bases line up with TRBD1. J was trimmed by 3 bases and V by 3 bases; bases with no gene match: 5. This CDR3 comprises 14 residues. Germline CDR1 SQVTM, CDR2 ANQGSEA. The CDR3 nucleotides read TGCAGCGTTGACGGACAGGGGAGGGAAGAGACCCAGTACTTC. It translates to CSVDGQGREETQYF.

The rearrangement joins TRBV30 to TRBJ2-2; a possible D gene is TRBD1 (5 bases). The CDR3 has 13 residues. Trimming stripped 4 bases from V and 1 base from J, with 7 bases between. Per the germline V gene, CDR1 is GTSNPN and CDR2 is SVGIG (reference sequence). The CDR3: CAWNRRNTGELFF. For the CDR3, the DNA is TGTGCCTGGAACAGGAGGAACACCGGGGAGCTGTTTTTT.

This chain connects TRBV3-1 (or the pseudogene TRBV3-2) to TRBJ1-5; a possible D gene is TRBD1 (5 bases). With 4 bases removed from V and 5 bases from J, the gap between germline ends came to 9 bases. The length of the CDR3 is 13 residues. Per germline, CDR1 LGHDT and CDR2 YNNKEL (reference sequence). The DNA of the CDR3 is TGTGCCAGCAGCCCAGGGTTTGATCAGCCCCAGCATTTT. Amino acids: CASSPGFDQPQHF.

The rearrangement links TRBV4-1 to TRBJ1-5; D remains ambiguous. This CDR3 comprises 13 residues. Germline CDR1 and CDR2: MGHRA and YSYEKL. Trimming took off 2 bases at V and 7 bases at J, with 9 bases between the two ends. Here the CDR3 reads CASSQRPGQPQHF. CDR3 DNA: TGCGCCAGCAGCCAACGCCCGGGGCAGCCCCAGCATTTT.

The chain joins TRBV7-6 to TRBJ2-3; D possibly corresponds to TRBD1 (6 bases). This CDR3 spans 16 amino acids. The V end was cut by 5 bases, the J end by 2 bases, with 17 bases between. CDR1 and CDR2 from the germline V gene are SGHVS and FNYEAQ. CDR3 region: CASSHGRNRVTDTQYF. Here the CDR3 DNA reads TGTGCCAGCAGCCACGGAAGGAACAGGGTCACAGATACGCAGTATTTT.